This T cell receptor beta chain was identified in a study of monozygotic twins with inflammatory bowel disease. Study results and caveats: Lower TCRbeta diversity (inverse Simpson) was seen in IBD patients than in healthy co-twins. Researchers reported no repertoire similarity difference between concordant and discordant twins, possibly from limited power.

Every sample had its cDNA made across eight separate reactions. With the 5' RACE reads reprocessed, TCRdb shows one record per CDR3 protein and no DNA. The sample includes fewer than 350,000 distinct CDR3 sequences. In regard to this clonotype: Its target is unknown.

The germline CDR1 and CDR2 sequences are MGHDK and SYGVNS. The CDR3 sequence is 15 residues long. Specimen: blood. The chain carries TRBV25-1 and TRBJ1-5. This TCR was sampled from a human donor with ulcerative colitis or Crohn's disease, or a healthy co-twin of an affected twin (not recorded which). The CDR3 is CASSEWGGSNQPQHF.